Below, 23 T cell receptor beta chains from the same sample are listed, as sequenced in a study of graft-versus-host responses after intestinal transplantation. These receptors' targets are unknown. Sequencing used immunoSEQ multiplex PCR; TCRdb keeps in-frame clones, though not all of them. The profile shows some 110,000 clones, roughly 87% of them singletons. This material consisted of unstimulated CD4+ T cells sorted from spleen or lymph node cells, taken before intestinal transplant. The receptor source for this set is a human donor who received an intestinal transplant.

The CDR3 here is CASSVASGPYEQYF. CDR3 bases: TGTGCCAGCAGCGTCGCTAGCGGCCCCTACGAGCAGTACTTC. This chain uses TRBV11-2 with TRBJ2-7; 7 positions agree with TRBD2. The CDR3 runs 14 residues. V shed 5 bases and J 2 bases; nucleotides not matched to a gene: 6. The germline CDR1 and CDR2 sequences are SGHAT and FQNNGV.

This chain links TRBV18 with TRBJ2-3, with D maybe TRBD2 (5 bases). Trimming removed 0 bases at V and 6 bases at J, with 7 bases between. This CDR3 is 13 amino acids long. Germline CDR1 KGHSH, CDR2 LQKENI. CDR3 DNA sequence: TGTGCCAGCTCACCACCGTCGGGGGATACGCAGTATTTT. It encodes CASSPPSGDTQYF.

In this sample, this clone turned up many times. This sequence joins TRBV7-9 and TRBJ2-2, with D maybe TRBD2 (5 bases). The CDR3 totals 14 residues. The germline CDR1 and CDR2 sequences are SEHNR and FQNEAQ (reference sequence). Trimming took 5 bases from V and 4 from J, leaving 11 bases between them. CDR3 nucleotides: TGTGCCAGCAGCCTCGGGATTTCCACCGGGGAGCTGTTTTTT. Protein: CASSLGISTGELFF.

This chain joins TRBV7-6 and TRBJ2-6; 11 bases align to TRBD1. The V gene end was trimmed by 0 bases and the J gene end by 1 base; junction bases not matched to a gene: 5. CDR3 size: 19 residues. Germline assignment: CDR1 SGHVS and CDR2 FNYEAQ. The CDR3 sequence: CASSLAGQGAPSGANVLTF. The CDR3 bases are TGTGCCAGCAGCTTAGCTGGACAGGGGGCTCCTTCTGGGGCCAACGTCCTGACTTTC.

This clone was detected once. V is TRBV10-2 and J is TRBJ1-4; D ambiguous. With 9 bases removed from V and 8 bases from J, the gap between germline ends came to 19 bases. This CDR3 has 14 residues. Germline loops: CDR1 WSHSY, CDR2 SAAADI. CDR3 loop: CASQPAGRIEKLFF. Written as DNA, the CDR3 is TGCGCCAGTCAGCCCGCCGGGAGGATCGAAAAACTGTTTTTT.

This clone was detected only once. The chain has TRBV28 and TRBJ1-3; D gene uncertain. With 6 bases removed from V and 0 bases from J, the gap between germline ends came to 9 bases. The CDR3 extends over 14 amino acids. Germline assignment: CDR1 MDHEN and CDR2 SYDVKM. In nucleotides, the CDR3 is TGTGCCAGCAGCTTAATCAACTCTGGAAACACCATATATTTT. This gives the protein CASSLINSGNTIYF.

This clone was counted once. This chain links TRBV12-5 with TRBJ1-2, with D possibly TRBD1 on 6 matching bases. Trimming shortened V by 6 bases and J by 0 bases, and 11 bases separated the two germline ends. This CDR3 contains 14 residues. CDR1 is LGHNT and CDR2 is FRNRAP in the germline V gene. CDR3 region: CASGIGQSNYGYTF. CDR3 bases: TGTGCTAGTGGGATAGGACAGTCTAACTATGGCTACACCTTC.

V and J are TRBV10-3 and TRBJ2-3; 7 positions match TRBD2. J was trimmed by 0 bases and V by 11 bases; bases with no gene match: 8. Germline V gene sequence: CDR1 ENHRY, CDR2 SYGVKD. This CDR3 has 14 residues. CDR3 loop: CASTSSTSTDTQYF. As DNA, the CDR3 is TGTGCCTCGACTAGCAGCACTAGCACAGATACGCAGTATTTT.

The chain joins TRBV27 to TRBJ2-7, with D possibly being TRBD2 (6 bases). Germline CDR1 reads MNHEY; CDR2 reads SMNVEV (reference sequence). This CDR3 contains 13 residues. Trimming took 6 bases from V and 0 from J, leaving 9 bases between them. The CDR3 DNA is TGTGCCAGCAGCCGGGGGAGCTCCTACGAGCAGTACTTC. This gives the protein CASSRGSSYEQYF.

The chain couples TRBV7-2 to TRBJ2-5; either TRBD1 or TRBD2 may fit D (5 bases each). Trimming removed 1 base from V and 6 bases from J, with 15 bases in between. The CDR3 length is 15 residues. Looked up from germline, CDR1 is SGHTA and CDR2 is FQGNSA. CDR3 residues: CASSLDSGLGKTQYF. DNA of the CDR3: TGTGCCAGCAGCTTAGACTCGGGGCTCGGGAAGACCCAGTACTTC.

J is TRBJ2-7 and V is TRBV6-4; D not resolved. The CDR3 is 17 amino acids. Germline V gene lookup returns CDR1 MRHNA and CDR2 SNTAGT. V shed 0 bases and J shed 1 base, with 16 bases lying between them. CDR3 in DNA: TGTGCCAGCAGTGACTCGAGTCGTGGAAGGGAATCCTACGAGCAGTACTTC. Translating it yields CASSDSSRGRESYEQYF.

This chain uses TRBV2 with TRBJ2-2; 10 bases align to TRBD2. Germline V gene lookup returns CDR1 SNHLY and CDR2 FYNNEI. CDR3 length: 14 residues. The junction had 4 bases not matched to a gene; V was cut back by 5 bases and J by 7 bases. The CDR3 DNA is TGTGCCAGCAGTCTAGCGGGAGTGGGCGGGGAGCTGTTTTTT. It codes for CASSLAGVGGELFF.

The gene calls are TRBV11-2 and TRBJ2-7, with D perhaps TRBD1 or TRBD2 (6 bases each). This CDR3 comprises 17 residues. Deletions cut 0 bases from V and 2 bases from J, with 17 bases between. Germline values: CDR1 SGHAT, CDR2 FQNNGV. The DNA of the CDR3 is TGTGCCAGCAGCTTAGATCATGGAGGGACACAAGCCTACGAGCAGTACTTC. It translates to CASSLDHGGTQAYEQYF.

This chain joins TRBV6-5 and TRBJ2-3, with no clear D. In germline, CDR1 is MNHEY, CDR2 SVGAGI. The CDR3 is 14 amino acids. V was clipped by 8 bases and J by 6 bases, with 18 bases between them. The CDR3: CASSFGSDADTQYF. In nucleotides, the CDR3 is TGTGCCAGCTCCTTTGGGTCAGACGCGGATACGCAGTATTTT.

V gene TRBV25-1 combines with J gene TRBJ1-2, with a weak D call TRBD1 (5 bases). Germline V lookup: CDR1 MGHDK, CDR2 SYGVNS. V was pared by 5 bases and J by 7 bases, with 20 bases between. The CDR3 runs 15 residues. In DNA, the CDR3 is TGTGCCAGCAGTAATTCCAGGGCTGGGGTGGGTGGCTACACCTTC. Translation gives CASSNSRAGVGGYTF.

For the CDR3, the DNA is TGTGCCAGCAGCGTAGACCCAGTCGTCGCCTACAATGAGCAGTTCTTC. Residues: CASSVDPVVAYNEQFF. The V gene is TRBV9, the J gene TRBJ2-1; D gene ambiguous. Germline V gene sequence: CDR1 SGDLS, CDR2 YYNGEE. V was pared by 0 bases and J by 2 bases, with 12 bases between. The CDR3 extends over 16 amino acids.

The CDR3 protein is CASSSQMNTEAFF. The DNA for the CDR3 is TGCGCCAGCAGCTCTCAGATGAACACTGAAGCTTTCTTT. The chain joins TRBV5-1 to TRBJ1-1, with D uncertain. The length of the CDR3 is 13 residues. V was cut by 3 bases and J by 0 bases, with 6 bases left in between. The germline gives CDR1 SGHRS, CDR2 YFSETQ.

The chain is built from TRBV27 and TRBJ2-5, with D possibly TRBD2 on 5 matching bases. The CDR3 runs 15 residues. From germline, CDR1 is MNHEY and CDR2 SMNVEV (reference sequence). Trimming removed 0 bases at V and 3 bases at J, with 11 bases between. The CDR3 coding sequence is TGTGCCAGCAGTTTATCGAATCTAGCCAAAGAGACCCAGTACTTC. It is translated as CASSLSNLAKETQYF.

The chain joins TRBV11-2 to TRBJ1-2, with 8 positions matching TRBD1. Germline values: CDR1 SGHAT, CDR2 FQNNGV. The CDR3 has 16 residues. V gave up 3 bases and J gave up 4 bases; unmatched junction bases: 10. The CDR3 nucleotides are TGTGCCAGCAGCTTCGGGGGGACAGGAGGCCTCTATGGCTACACCTTC. Translation: CASSFGGTGGLYGYTF.

The chain has TRBV6-1 and TRBJ2-5, with D maybe TRBD1 (5 bases). The germline V gene encodes CDR1 MNHNS and CDR2 SASEGT. Trimming removed 3 bases from V and 9 bases from J, with 8 bases in between. CDR3 length equals 11 residues. The CDR3 DNA reads as TGTGCCAGCAGTGACAGGGTAGCCCAGTACTTC. Its protein is CASSDRVAQYF.

The chain combines TRBV9 with TRBJ2-1; 15 bases align to TRBD2. CDR3 size: 16 residues. Losses at the gene ends were 4 bases for V and 5 bases for J; bases not matched to a gene: 4. CDR1 is SGDLS and CDR2 is YYNGEE in the germline V gene. The CDR3 loop is CASSQGLAGGHNEQFF. DNA of the CDR3: TGTGCCAGCAGCCAGGGACTAGCGGGGGGCCACAATGAGCAGTTCTTC.

The chain has TRBV5-4 and TRBJ2-5; 9 nucleotides align to TRBD1. Germline CDR1 SGHNT, CDR2 YYREEE (reference sequence). The CDR3 is made up of 14 amino acids. J was trimmed by 5 bases and V by 3 bases; bases with no gene match: 5. Here the CDR3 DNA reads TGTGCCAGCAGCTCCACGGGACAGGGCGAGACCCAGTACTTC. Its translation is CASSSTGQGETQYF.

This clone occurred once. The rearrangement links TRBV6-5 to TRBJ2-3, with no clear D. CDR3 length: 16 residues. With 2 bases removed from V and 4 bases from J, the gap between germline ends came to 16 bases. CDR1 and CDR2 from the germline V gene are MNHEY and SVGAGI. The CDR3 spells CASSYSRPAGADTQYF. The CDR3 coding sequence is TGTGCCAGCAGTTACAGCCGACCCGCCGGCGCAGATACGCAGTATTTT.